A single TCR beta chain is shown here with its context. Its antigen is currently unknown. Looked up from germline, CDR1 is SGHTA and CDR2 is FQGNSA. The trim removed 5 bases at V and 4 bases at J, leaving 6 bases unmatched. The CDR3 extends over 14 amino acids. Time point meaning: baseline, week 1 (first vaccination visit). Treatment here: pre-vaccination baseline after standard-of-care therapy. Method: immunoSEQ multiplex PCR; TCRdb's copy keeps in-frame clones and lacks some. The repertoire holds 85,000 to 100,000 clones, with around 80% as singletons. This entry belongs to a study of a mutant IDH1 vaccine in newly diagnosed glioma. Study-wide results and caveats: Pseudoprogression appeared unlinked to shifts in leading peripheral T cell clonotypes.

V gene TRBV7-2 combines with J gene TRBJ2-5, with 8 bases identical to TRBD1. The sample was PBMCs, taken from a glioma patient treated with radiotherapy, temozolomide or both. The origin of this receptor is a man between 40 and 49 years old with glioma. CDR3 DNA sequence: TGTGCCAGCAGCCGGGCCGGACAGGGAGAGACCCAGTACTTC. Its protein is CASSRAGQGETQYF.